The 9 T cell receptor beta chains reported below all come from one sample, sequenced in a study of cytotoxic CD8 clonotypes in ibrutinib-treated CLL. Assay used: immunoSEQ multiplex PCR; TCRdb lists only in-frame clones, some missing. The sample yields more than 11,000 clones, roughly 70% seen once. The sample consisted of PBMCs, taken before ibrutinib treatment. The receptor source for this set is a human donor with chronic lymphocytic leukemia.

The V and J genes are TRBV7-2 and TRBJ2-3; maybe TRBD2 (6 bases). Germline values: CDR1 SGHTA, CDR2 FQGNSA. V was cut by 5 bases and J by 8 bases, with 20 bases left in between. The CDR3 is 15 amino acids. CDR3 bases: TGTGCCAGCAGCCCCTCGACTAGAGGCGCCGGTACGCAGTATTTT. It translates to CASSPSTRGAGTQYF.

The gene calls are TRBV30 and TRBJ2-7; 7 bases agree with TRBD1. V lost 8 bases and J lost 9; bases outside the gene matches: 13. The CDR3 is 12 residues long. Germline V gene sequence: CDR1 GTSNPN, CDR2 SVGIG (reference sequence). This CDR3 is CAGQTGRGVQYF. CDR3 sequence (DNA): TGTGCCGGACAGACAGGGAGAGGAGTGCAGTACTTC. The variable domain in full, with the rest retrieved from reference TRBV30 and TRBJ2-7, is SQTIHQWPATLVQPVGSPLSLECTVEGTSNPNLYWYRQAAGRGLQLLFYSVGIGQISSEVPQNLSASRPQDRQFILSSKKLLLSDSGFYLCAGQTGRGVQYFGPGTRLTVT.

The chain uses TRBV6-5 and TRBJ2-3; TRBD1 is a possible D gene (6 bases). The germline V and J ends were trimmed by 8 bases and 0 bases, with 15 bases remaining between them. The CDR3 has 15 residues. The germline CDR1 and CDR2 sequences are MNHEY and SVGAGI. The CDR3 protein is CASDPSGESTDTQYF. The CDR3 DNA is TGTGCCAGCGACCCCTCAGGGGAAAGCACAGATACGCAGTATTTT.

This clone has just a few counts. The chain uses TRBV5-4 and TRBJ1-6, with TRBD1 as a possible D gene (5 bases). From germline, CDR1 is SGHNT and CDR2 YYREEE (reference sequence). The CDR3 is made up of 17 amino acids. Trimming removed 0 bases from V and 9 bases from J, with 19 bases in between. CDR3 DNA sequence: TGTGCCAGCAGCTTGGGGGCTCGGGGGGGGAGCAGTTCACCCCTCCACTTT. Its protein product is CASSLGARGGSSSPLHF. Full variable domain (remainder filled in from reference TRBV5-4 and TRBJ1-6): ETGVTQSPTHLIKTRGQQVTLRCSSQSGHNTVSWYQQALGQGPQFIFQYYREEENGRGNFPPRFSGLQFPNYSSELNVNALELDDSALYLCASSLGARGGSSSPLHFGNGTRLTVT.

This chain uses TRBV10-3 with TRBJ2-7; D call uncertain. The ends were cut back, 6 bases at V and 5 bases at J, with 14 bases in the middle. The germline V gene has CDR1 ENHRY and CDR2 SYGVKD. The CDR3 extends over 13 amino acids. DNA of the CDR3: TGTGCCATCAGGGAATCCCTACGGAACGAGCAGTACTTC. Encoded protein: CAIRESLRNEQYF.

The chain employs TRBV6-5 and TRBJ1-4; a weak D match, TRBD1 (5 bases). Trimming shortened V by 10 bases and J by 8 bases, and 11 bases separated the two germline ends. Germline assignment: CDR1 MNHEY and CDR2 SVGAGI. The CDR3 has 11 amino acids. In nucleotides, the CDR3 is TGTGCCACCCGCGGGGACGAAAAACTGTTTTTT. Its protein is CATRGDEKLFF.

The rearrangement links TRBV4-3 to TRBJ2-7; TRBD1 matches at 11 bases. Germline values: CDR1 LGHNA, CDR2 YSLEER. V lost 4 bases to trimming and J lost 5 bases; unmatched junction nucleotides: 7. This CDR3 comprises 15 residues. CDR3 loop: CASSPRTGGSHEQYF. The CDR3 bases are TGCGCCAGCAGCCCCCGGACAGGGGGCAGCCACGAGCAGTACTTC.

There are a few counts of this clone. The chain couples TRBV7-8 to TRBJ2-7, with D perhaps matching TRBD2 (5 bases). Germline V gene sequence: CDR1 SGHVS, CDR2 FQNEAQ. Trimming stripped 2 bases from V and 9 bases from J, with 8 bases between. The CDR3 covers 11 residues. The DNA of the CDR3 is TGTGCCAGCAGCTTACTGGCGGGGCAGTACTTC. This translates into CASSLLAGQYF.

This rearrangement joins TRBV11-2 to TRBJ2-7; unclear D gene. CDR1 and CDR2 from the germline V gene are SGHAT and FQNNGV. V was pared by 4 bases and J by 3 bases, with 10 bases between. The CDR3 loop spans 13 amino acids. The CDR3 coding sequence is TGTGCCAGCAGCTCCGGGCGCGACTACGAGCAGTACTTC. It encodes CASSSGRDYEQYF.